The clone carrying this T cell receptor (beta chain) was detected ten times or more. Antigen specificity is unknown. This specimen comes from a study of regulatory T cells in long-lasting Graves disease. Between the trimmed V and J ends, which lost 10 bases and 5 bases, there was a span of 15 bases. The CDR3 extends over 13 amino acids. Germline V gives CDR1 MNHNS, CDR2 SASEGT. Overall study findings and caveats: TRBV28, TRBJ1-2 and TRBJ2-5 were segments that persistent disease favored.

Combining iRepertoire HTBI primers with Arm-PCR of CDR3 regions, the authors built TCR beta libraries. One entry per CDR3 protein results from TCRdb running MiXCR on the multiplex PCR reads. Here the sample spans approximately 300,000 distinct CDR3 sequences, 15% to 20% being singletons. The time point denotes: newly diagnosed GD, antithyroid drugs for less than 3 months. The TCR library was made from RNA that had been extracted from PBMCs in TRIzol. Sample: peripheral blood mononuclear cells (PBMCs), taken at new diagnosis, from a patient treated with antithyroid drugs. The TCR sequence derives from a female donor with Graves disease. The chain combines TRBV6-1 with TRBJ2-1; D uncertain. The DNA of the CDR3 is TGTGCCATATCCTCGGGTGGTCACAATGAGCAGTTCTTC. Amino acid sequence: CAISSGGHNEQFF.